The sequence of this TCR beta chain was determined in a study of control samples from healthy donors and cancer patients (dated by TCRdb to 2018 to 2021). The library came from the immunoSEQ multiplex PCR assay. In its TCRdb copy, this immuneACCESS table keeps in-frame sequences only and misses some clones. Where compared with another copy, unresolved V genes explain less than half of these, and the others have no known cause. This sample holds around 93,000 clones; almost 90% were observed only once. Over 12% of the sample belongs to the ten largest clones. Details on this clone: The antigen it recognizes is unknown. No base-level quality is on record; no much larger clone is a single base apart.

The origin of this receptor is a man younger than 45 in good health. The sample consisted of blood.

This receptor has the CDR3 CASSVLAEPYEQYF. The nucleotides read TGTGCCAGCAGCGTACTAGCGGAGCCCTACGAGCAGTACTTC. The chain joins TRBV9 to TRBJ2-7, and TRBD2 aligns with 7 junction nucleotides. Trimming accounts for 1 base at V and 2 bases at J, while the number of junction bases matched to no gene is 3. The germline V gene encodes CDR1 SGDLS and CDR2 YYNGEE. Reading from cysteine to phenylalanine, the CDR3 counts 14 amino acids. The CDR3 DNA has 42 bases and is translated from base 1.